The sequence of this T cell receptor beta chain was determined in a study of sequential checkpoint blockade in melanoma. Study context: First-line arms were nivolumab then ipilimumab, or the reverse, randomized 1:1. Maintenance nivolumab came after either treatment sequence.

Trimming removed 4 bases from V and 1 base from J; junction bases left unmatched: 10. The germline gives CDR1 SGHDT, CDR2 YYEEEE. This CDR3 is 16 amino acids long. Treatment given: randomized to nivolumab then ipilimumab (arm A) or the reverse (arm B). No patient had prior DNA-damaging chemotherapy. Live CD3+CD8+ CD19− CD56− cells were sorted from PBMCs. Clones were read by immunoSEQ multiplex PCR, and TCRdb kept only the in-frame ones, dropping some. The sample contains 19,000 or so clones, over 60% of which appear only once. The receptor was isolated from a human donor with melanoma. The sample was CD8+ T cells sorted from blood (inferred from file names), taken from a patient given nivolumab and ipilimumab in sequence. This chain joins TRBV5-6 and TRBJ2-5; 7 bases fit TRBD2. The CDR3 DNA is TGTGCCAGCAGCGCGATGGGGCGGGGGACCCAAGAGACCCAGTACTTC. Its protein product is CASSAMGRGTQETQYF.